Given below is one T cell receptor beta chain in context. The data originate from a study of blood T cell repertoires in COVID-19. Overall study: Spain, Italy and the United States supplied samples that represented acute and convalescent COVID-19. PBMCs, B-cell-depleted T cells, or T cells provided the cDNA or gDNA that made up the material.

Study processing details: Amplification of reference gene primers provided the estimated nucleated cell counts. The data were produced by immunoSEQ multiplex PCR, yet TCRdb's version contains in-frame clones alone and is incomplete. That table supplies the V and J calls and clone size; D and trimming were determined from the DNA. The sample includes about 350,000 clones, roughly 89% of them seen just once. V shed 4 bases, J shed 5 bases, and the junction held 7 bases outside the gene matches. This CDR3 is 14 amino acids long. Per the germline V gene, CDR1 is SGHRS and CDR2 is YFSETQ. This TCR derives from a woman between 18 and 30 years old who had recovered from COVID-19. The V gene is TRBV5-1, the J gene TRBJ2-3; 7 bases line up with TRBD1. The sample consisted of peripheral blood. The CDR3 sequence: CASSPRQGRDTQYF. In DNA, the CDR3 is TGCGCCAGCAGCCCTAGACAGGGTAGAGATACGCAGTATTTT.